This TCR beta chain derives from a study of shared clonotypes between healthy human individuals (dated by TCRdb to 2018 to 2021). For the study in its entirety: A few men and a couple of women, aged 18 to 49 years, made up the cohort. Different laboratories and diverse techniques were used to prepare libraries and sequence TCR repertoires, to increase sequencing depth and limit assay-specific biases. To estimate repertoire size and how much clonotypes are shared between individuals, the study performed deep sequencing of blood TCR repertoires from a few healthy adults. Per donor, three plates each were used for CD4 naive and CD4 memory, two for CD8 naive, and one for CD8 memory. Leukapheresis yielded between about 0.85 and 10 billion PBMCs per donor. The research as a whole found: Compared with non-shared clonotypes, clonotypes shared by all four sorted-subset donors had higher generation probabilities. Estimated clonotype richness was generally larger for naive than for memory subsets. Sampling was restricted to blood, and TCR repertoires in tissues likely differ from the TCR repertoires found in blood. About 5% of naive CD4, 3% to 4% of naive CD8, 2.3% of memory CD4, and around 0.42% of memory CD8 clonotypes were shared across a few donors. Based on pairwise subsampling, the degree of clonotype sharing among donors was expected to be affected by sequencing depth. Even with the large sequencing depth, rarefaction of the sorted-subset datasets indicated that sequencing was incomplete. Because the study included only a small number of donors, the genetic and exposure-history diversity represented was limited.

CD8 naive samples consisted of CD45RO-negative cells that were positively selected for CCR7, yielding a CD45RA+CCR7+ population without TemRA cells. The donors were healthy, HIV-negative adults with no recently reported acute infections or vaccinations. All donors were Caucasian adults living in Nashville, Tennessee, USA. Blood was obtained by leukapheresis, after which PBMCs were separated by Ficoll-Histopaque density gradient centrifugation and cryopreserved in liquid nitrogen vapor phase. Purity and quantity of every magnetically sorted T cell population were checked by analytical flow cytometry. Genomic DNA was isolated from every sorted fraction and measured by UV absorbance on a Nanodrop 2000c. As concerns this clone: No cognate antigen has been identified for it. No qualities accompany the bases; no much larger clone lies one base away.

V is reduced by 5 bases and J by 1 base, leaving a spacing of 9 bases between them. Based on the germline V gene, the CDR1 and CDR2 sequences are MDHEN and SYDVKM. The CDR3 goes from the cysteine to the phenylalanine over 14 residues. The kept DNA is CDR3 alone, 42 bases in frame from the first base. Using the deep immunoSEQ assay, multiplex PCR amplified TCR CDR3 regions from genomic DNA. Extracted genomic DNA from each cell subset was spread evenly across all wells of several immunoSEQ 96-well plates, with each plate serving as a replicate. For sorted subsets, 150 to 200 ng genomic DNA, equal to 25,000 to 35,000 T cell genomes, was loaded into each replicate PCR. Purified libraries were quantified with a Qubit 3.0 fluorometer, sized on a Bioanalyzer 2100, and re-quantified with the KAPA Library Quantification kit. Every immunoSEQ 96-well plate was sequenced on a separate single-read 150-cycle Illumina NextSeq 550 flow cell. On the study's bioinformatics: Because only junctional sequences without quality scores were contained in the immunoSEQ output, filtering matching that applied to full-length reads could not be performed. To assign V/J genes and CDR3, sequences were annotated against IMGT germline references using PyIR, a Python wrapper for IgBLAST v1.9. Any read was removed if the V/J assignment was weak (E-value above 1e-6), the CDR3 was missing, or the read contained stop codons, out-of-frame junctions, or ambiguous translated residues. V3J clonotypes were defined as sequences sharing the same inferred V gene, J gene, and CDR3 amino acid sequence. Percentage overlap between repertoires was computed as shared unique clonotypes divided by the size of the smaller repertoire. Richness of each repertoire was evaluated using RTK rarefaction, the Chao1 estimator, and Recon v2.1 estimates of unobserved clonotypes. Generation probabilities for all TCRbeta clonotypes obtained by the gDNA method from several donors were computed using OLGA. Drawn from immuneACCESS, this table holds only the in-frame rearrangements with V and J called that TCRdb kept. Clones are partly lost; checked studies trace under half to an unresolved V gene and leave the rest unexplained. That table gives V, J and clone size, and the DNA gave D and trimming. Recorded for this sample are millions of clones; roughly 91% of them occurred a single time. More than 1.5% of the sample is in the top ten clones.

Sequenced material: naive CD8+ T cells from PBMCs. Read against the paper, the sample's cell subset or site label means: CD45RA+CCR7+. The rearranged segments are TRBV28 and TRBJ2-1, with a tentative D gene TRBD2 over 6 matching bases. The source of this sequence is a man aged 18-30 years in good health. Some clones in this sample may be carry-over from other donors' samples. Here is the DNA: TGTGCCAGCAGTGAAAGCGGGTCCTACAATGAGCAGTTCTTC. This encodes CASSESGSYNEQFF.